The 28 T cell receptor beta chains presented below share a single source sample, sequenced in a study of T cell repertoires in cytomegalovirus infection. Their recognized antigens are unknown. TCRdb reanalysed the reads using MiXCR and keeps one entry per CDR3 protein. The data show approximately 770,000 distinct CDR3 sequences, with roughly 28% seen just once and around 13% held by the top ten. The sample in question was cultured CD8+ T cells from PBMCs, obtained from culture after CMV antigen stimulation. The receptors derive from a human donor in good health (CMV status not recorded). Some clones in this sample may be carry-over from other donors' samples.

This clonotype has more than one count but fewer than ten. This chain joins TRBV19 and TRBJ2-3; 7 nucleotides agree with TRBD2. The CDR3 runs 16 residues. V shed 3 bases, J shed 0 bases, and the junction held 6 bases outside the gene matches. Germline V gives CDR1 LNHDA, CDR2 SQIVND (reference sequence). The CDR3 sequence is CASSIWAGDSTDTQYF. The DNA for the CDR3 is TGTGCCAGTAGTATCTGGGCGGGGGACAGCACAGATACGCAGTATTTT.

This clonotype was picked up a small number of times. V and J are TRBV18 and TRBJ2-5, with TRBD1 identical over 10 bases. Trimming took 6 bases from V and 5 from J; bases not matched to a gene: 15. In germline, CDR1 is KGHSH, CDR2 LQKENI. This CDR3 comprises 17 residues. The CDR3 nucleotides are TGTGCCAGCTCGCTCTCGACCGGGACAGGGGAATGGGAGACCCAGTACTTC. It codes for CASSLSTGTGEWETQYF.

This clonotype turned up a few times. The chain recombines TRBV5-5 with TRBJ1-6, with a weak D call TRBD1 (6 bases). Trimming removed 7 bases from V and 6 bases from J, with 17 bases in between. Germline lookup yields CDR1 SGHKS and CDR2 YYEKEE (reference sequence). The CDR3 spans 15 residues. In DNA, the CDR3 is TGTGCCAGCCGAAGTAGGACAGCGGCTAATTCACCCCTCCACTTT. Its protein product is CASRSRTAANSPLHF.

V and J are TRBV14 and TRBJ1-2; D not resolved. Per germline, CDR1 SGHDN and CDR2 FVKESK. Trimming stripped 0 bases from V and 4 bases from J, with 12 bases between. There are 15 residues in the CDR3. This chain's CDR3 is CASSQDRVAPYGYTF. CDR3 nucleotides: TGTGCCAGCAGCCAAGATCGAGTCGCACCCTATGGCTACACCTTC. Filled out from reference TRBV14 and TRBJ1-2, the complete variable domain reads EAGVTQFPSHSVIEKGQTVTLRCDPISGHDNLYWYRRVMGKEIKFLLHFVKESKQDESGMPNNRFLAERTGGTYSTLKVQPAELEDSGVYFCASSQDRVAPYGYTFGSGTRLTVV.

This rearrangement joins TRBV7-9 to TRBJ2-1, with D perhaps TRBD1 (5 bases). There are 14 residues in the CDR3. Germline CDR1 reads SEHNR; CDR2 reads FQNEAQ (reference sequence). V lost 5 bases to trimming and J lost 4 bases, with 12 bases between them. The CDR3 spells CASSTETAYNEQFF. For the CDR3, the DNA is TGTGCCAGCAGCACCGAGACAGCTTACAATGAGCAGTTCTTC.

The rearrangement links TRBV7-6 to TRBJ2-2; D unclear. The CDR3 covers 14 residues. Germline lookup yields CDR1 SGHVS and CDR2 FNYEAQ. V lost 4 bases, J lost 2 bases, and 8 bases lay in between. The CDR3 loop reads CASSSSLNTGELFF. The DNA for the CDR3 is TGTGCCAGCAGCTCCAGCCTAAACACCGGGGAGCTGTTTTTT.

The chain employs TRBV4-3 and TRBJ2-1; no clear D. The CDR3 consists of 13 residues. The V gene's germline CDR1 is LGHNA and CDR2 YSLEER. V gave up 0 bases and J gave up 5 bases, with 5 bases separating them. CDR3 sequence reads: CASSQDLDNEQFF. In DNA form, the CDR3 reads TGCGCCAGCAGCCAAGATTTGGACAATGAGCAGTTCTTC.

This clonotype was detected only once. The chain is built from TRBV10-3 and TRBJ2-5; 7 nucleotides line up with TRBD1. Trimming cost V 5 bases and J 2 bases; bases outside gene matches: 8. The germline CDR1 and CDR2 sequences are ENHRY and SYGVKD. The CDR3 extends over 15 amino acids. The CDR3 nucleotides are TGTGCCATCAGTTCACCCACAGGGGAACAAGAGACCCAGTACTTC. Residues: CAISSPTGEQETQYF.

This clonotype was counted ten times or more. The J gene is TRBJ1-5, the V gene TRBV7-6, with 7 bases that match TRBD1. The V segment lost 2 bases and the J segment 6 bases; nucleotides outside the gene matches: 1. Germline V CDR1 and CDR2: SGHVS, FNYEAQ. The CDR3 length is 13 residues. The CDR3 DNA follows: TGTGCCAGCAGCTTACAGGGGGGTCAGCCCCAGCATTTT. Translation: CASSLQGGQPQHF.

The genes are TRBV27 and TRBJ2-1; TRBD1 matches 10 bases. The germline V gene has CDR1 MNHEY and CDR2 SMNVEV (reference sequence). V lost 3 bases, J lost 2 bases, and 4 bases stayed unmatched. CDR3 length equals 16 residues. The CDR3 reads CASSFIGTGAYNEQFF. CDR3 sequence (DNA): TGTGCCAGCAGTTTCATAGGGACAGGGGCCTACAATGAGCAGTTCTTC.

This rearrangement joins TRBV11-2 to TRBJ1-2; 8 bases fit TRBD1. V was pared by 9 bases and J by 6 bases, with 6 bases of the junction left unmatched. From germline, CDR1 is SGHAT and CDR2 FQNNGV. This CDR3 has 12 residues. In DNA, the CDR3 is TGTGCCAGTGTCAGGGGGCTTGATGGCTACACCTTC. Amino acid sequence: CASVRGLDGYTF.

There are a few counts of this clonotype. The J gene is TRBJ1-1, the V gene TRBV4-1, with D possibly TRBD1 on 5 matching bases. Germline V gene lookup returns CDR1 MGHRA and CDR2 YSYEKL. There are 16 residues in the CDR3. V lost 2 bases to trimming and J lost 3 bases, with 16 bases between them. The chain's CDR3 is CASSQTFQGLDTEAFF. CDR3 DNA sequence: TGCGCCAGCAGCCAAACCTTCCAGGGTTTGGACACTGAAGCTTTCTTT.

The J gene is TRBJ1-5, the V gene TRBV6-1; the D gene is possibly TRBD1 (5 bases). V dropped 5 bases and J dropped 1 base, with 15 bases sitting between them. Germline V gene sequence: CDR1 MNHNS, CDR2 SASEGT. This CDR3 is 16 amino acids long. The CDR3 nucleotides are TGTGCCAGCAGTCCACTTCCGGGGCCCAGCAATCAGCCCCAGCATTTT. This encodes CASSPLPGPSNQPQHF.

This chain connects TRBV6-2 or TRBV6-3 to TRBJ2-2; D gene ambiguous. This CDR3 region has 16 residues. Looked up from germline, CDR1 is MNHEY and CDR2 is SVGEGT. Trimming shortened V by 7 bases and J by 0 bases, and 15 bases separated the two germline ends. The chain's CDR3 is CASTSPLTANTGELFF. CDR3 DNA: TGTGCCAGCACCTCCCCCTTGACGGCGAACACCGGGGAGCTGTTTTTT.

The J gene is TRBJ2-3, the V gene TRBV19, with D perhaps being TRBD1 or TRBD2 (5 bases each). The CDR3 runs 15 residues. V lost 7 bases to trimming and J lost 6 bases, with 20 bases between them. Germline V lookup: CDR1 LNHDA, CDR2 SQIVND (reference sequence). DNA of the CDR3: TGTGCCAGTACCATCACCGGGACCTATAGTGATACGCAGTATTTT. Its protein is CASTITGTYSDTQYF.

This clonotype was counted at least ten times. This chain links TRBV4-3 with TRBJ2-5, with 8 bases lining up with TRBD1. Losses at the gene ends were 4 bases for V and 1 base for J; bases not matched to a gene: 5. Germline V gene data show CDR1 as LGHNA and CDR2 as YSLEER. This CDR3 is built from 15 residues. For the CDR3, the DNA is TGCGCCAGCAGCCTCGGAGGGACAGGCCAAGAGACCCAGTACTTC. Translating it yields CASSLGGTGQETQYF.

This clonotype has a handful of counts. The chain employs TRBV6-2 or TRBV6-3 and TRBJ2-2; D is unresolved. Germline V gives CDR1 MNHEY, CDR2 SVGEGT. Trimming took off 6 bases at V and 8 bases at J, with 13 bases between the two ends. The CDR3 contains 13 residues. In DNA, the CDR3 is TGTGCCAGCAGCCCCCTAACCGGGGGGGAGCTGTTTTTT. Protein product: CASSPLTGGELFF.

The CDR3 DNA sequence: TGTGCCAGCAGTTACCTACTAGCGGGGGGGGCGAACACCGGGGAGCTGTTTTTT. Its translation is CASSYLLAGGANTGELFF. This sequence joins TRBV6-1 and TRBJ2-2; 13 bases are shared with TRBD2. Germline CDR1 reads MNHNS; CDR2 reads SASEGT. This CDR3 contains 18 residues. Trimming took 5 bases from V and 0 from J; bases not matched to a gene: 6.

The table lists this clonotype with a few counts. V and J are TRBV19 and TRBJ1-3; D gene ambiguous. Germline loops: CDR1 LNHDA, CDR2 SQIVND (reference sequence). The ends were cut back, 6 bases at V and 0 bases at J, with 6 bases in the middle. This CDR3 contains 13 residues. The CDR3 region is CASRQGSGNTIYF. CDR3 DNA: TGTGCCAGTAGACAAGGCTCTGGAAACACCATATATTTT.

This clonotype turned up a few times. The chain has TRBV5-1 and TRBJ2-5; tentatively, D is TRBD1 (5 bases). Germline V gives CDR1 SGHRS, CDR2 YFSETQ. Trimming removed 7 bases from V and 5 bases from J, with 21 bases in between. The CDR3 consists of 15 residues. The CDR3 DNA sequence: TGCGCCAGCCGAATGACAGCAACCAGGCGGGAGACCCAGTACTTC. As protein: CASRMTATRRETQYF.

Ten or more counts support this clonotype. This chain uses TRBV7-2 with TRBJ2-7; 7 bases are shared with TRBD2. This CDR3 region has 13 residues. Trimming took 4 bases from V and 0 from J; bases not matched to a gene: 0. CDR1 and CDR2 (germline): SGHTA, FQGNSA. Written as DNA, the CDR3 is TGTGCCAGCAGCTCTAGCGGCTCCTACGAGCAGTACTTC. Amino acid sequence: CASSSSGSYEQYF.

This clonotype was recorded a few times. The chain joins TRBV7-2 to TRBJ2-7; 7 bases line up with TRBD2. CDR3 length equals 16 residues. Germline values: CDR1 SGHTA, CDR2 FQGNSA. V shed 5 bases and J 6 bases; nucleotides not matched to a gene: 16. CDR3 coding DNA: TGTGCCAGCAGCCTGGGTGGCGGGGGAGTTGGAGGCGAGCAGTACTTC. Its protein product is CASSLGGGGVGGEQYF.

The chain uses TRBV14 and TRBJ1-4; 9 positions agree with TRBD1. The CDR3 runs to 15 residues. The ends lost 1 base at V and 11 bases at J; junction bases unmatched: 8. Germline CDR1 SGHDN, CDR2 FVKESK. CDR3 in amino acids: CASSQAPGQGDKLFF. The CDR3 DNA reads TGTGCCAGCAGCCAAGCTCCGGGACAGGGAGACAAACTGTTTTTT.

The chain employs TRBV2 and TRBJ2-1; D may be TRBD1 (6 bases). The CDR3 contains 14 residues. Germline-derived CDR1 and CDR2 are SNHLY and FYNNEI. V lost 10 bases and J lost 6, with 19 bases in between. CDR3 bases: TGTGCCACCTGGGGGCAGGGTGAGATCAATGAGCAGTTCTTC. Translating it yields CATWGQGEINEQFF.

This clonotype appeared a few times. This chain joins TRBV19 and TRBJ1-1, with 7 positions matching TRBD1. J was trimmed by 1 base and V by 8 bases; bases with no gene match: 4. The CDR3 runs to 13 residues. Per germline, CDR1 LNHDA and CDR2 SQIVND (reference sequence). This CDR3 is CASGRGQNTEAFF. The DNA for the CDR3 is TGTGCCAGTGGTAGGGGGCAGAACACTGAAGCTTTCTTT.

This clonotype was counted ten times or more. The rearrangement uses TRBV7-2 and TRBJ2-7; D possibly corresponds to TRBD1 (6 bases). The CDR3 length is 16 residues. Trimming took off 4 bases at V and 2 bases at J, with 18 bases between the two ends. The germline gives CDR1 SGHTA, CDR2 FQGNSA. Here the CDR3 reads CASSSPPHRVPYEQYF. The CDR3 DNA reads as TGTGCCAGCAGCTCCCCTCCCCACAGGGTCCCCTACGAGCAGTACTTC.

The chain employs TRBV14 and TRBJ2-4, with D possibly matching TRBD1 (6 bases). The CDR3 runs 16 residues. With 3 bases removed from V and 8 bases from J, the gap between germline ends came to 20 bases. CDR1 and CDR2 from the germline V gene are SGHDN and FVKESK. The CDR3 sequence: CASSHRTAVPADIQYF. The CDR3 DNA sequence: TGTGCCAGCAGCCATCGGACAGCCGTGCCCGCGGACATTCAGTACTTC.

The chain links TRBV10-3 to TRBJ2-1, with 7 positions matching TRBD1. The germline CDR1 and CDR2 sequences are ENHRY and SYGVKD. The CDR3 sequence is 16 residues long. The junction had 7 bases not matched to a gene; V was cut back by 3 bases and J by 2 bases. CDR3 residues: CAISDGQESPYNEQFF. As DNA, the CDR3 is TGTGCCATCAGTGATGGACAGGAGTCCCCCTACAATGAGCAGTTCTTC.